This passage covers 24 T cell receptor beta chains from one sample sequenced in a study of human T cells and chemical hapten exposure. TCRdb reanalysed the RACE reads using MiXCR and keeps one entry per CDR3 protein. The sample includes about 190,000 distinct CDR3 sequences, about 25% of them seen just once. The time point denotes: patch test 3, about 24 weeks after DPC sensitization. Treatment noted: therapeutic diphenylcyclopropenone sensitization with weekly scalp DPC. Sequencing used whole blood, obtained in connection with sensitization to the hapten diphenylcyclopropenone (DPC). These receptors all stem from a woman aged 40 to 49 with alopecia areata. Some clones in this sample may be carry-over from other donors' samples.

This clonotype has only a few counts. The J gene is TRBJ2-7, the V gene TRBV7-2, with 7 nucleotides matching TRBD1. Per the germline V gene, CDR1 is SGHTA and CDR2 is FQGNSA. The CDR3 runs 15 residues. The ends lost 2 bases at V and 7 bases at J; junction bases unmatched: 11. For the CDR3, the DNA is TGTGCCAGCAGCTTAACGGGTCAGGGGGTCGGGGAGCAGTACTTC. Translation gives CASSLTGQGVGEQYF.

This chain joins TRBV27 and TRBJ1-5; no reliable D call. V lost 3 bases and J 7 bases, leaving 10 bases between the germline ends. Germline V gives CDR1 MNHEY, CDR2 SMNVEV (reference sequence). The CDR3 length is 13 residues. This CDR3 reads CASSLAGYQPQHF. CDR3 sequence (DNA): TGTGCCAGCAGTTTGGCGGGGTACCAGCCCCAGCATTTT.

The chain has TRBV20-1 and TRBJ2-7, with 7 bases aligning to TRBD1. Germline V CDR1 and CDR2: DFQATT, SNEGSKA (reference sequence). V trimming: 3 bases; J trimming: 3 bases; junction bases outside the gene matches: 8. This CDR3 contains 14 residues. The CDR3 DNA sequence: TGCAGTGCTAGTCAGACAGGGCTGGTCTACGAGCAGTACTTC. Translating gives CSASQTGLVYEQYF.

The chain joins TRBV9 to TRBJ1-6; D gene unclear. The germline V gene encodes CDR1 SGDLS and CDR2 YYNGEE. CDR3 length: 16 residues. V was shortened by 0 bases and J by 10 bases, with 17 bases between the two germline ends. The CDR3 DNA reads TGTGCCAGCAGCGTAGAGCCAGCCCTTTTAGGGTCACCCCTCCACTTT. This translates into CASSVEPALLGSPLHF.

The chain has TRBV6-2 or TRBV6-3 and TRBJ1-1, with 7 bases fitting TRBD1. Germline V lookup: CDR1 MNHEY, CDR2 SVGEGT. This CDR3 comprises 13 residues. V gave up 5 bases and J gave up 5 bases; unmatched junction bases: 5. The CDR3 reads CASSGRGPTEAFF. For the CDR3, the DNA is TGTGCCAGCAGTGGTAGGGGGCCTACTGAAGCTTTCTTT.

This clonotype has a handful of counts. This chain links TRBV20-1 with TRBJ2-1; 12 bases line up with TRBD2. CDR1 and CDR2 (germline): DFQATT, SNEGSKA (reference sequence). The trim removed 3 bases at V and 0 bases at J, leaving 3 bases unmatched. The CDR3 runs to 16 residues. The CDR3 coding sequence is TGCAGTGCTAGCCCTAGCGGGAGGGCCTCCTACAATGAGCAGTTCTTC. This sequence encodes CSASPSGRASYNEQFF.

The chain uses TRBV12-3 or TRBV12-4 and TRBJ1-5; possible D gene TRBD1, 5 bases. Trimming removed 6 bases from V and 2 bases from J, with 8 bases in between. CDR3 size: 13 residues. The CDR3 DNA follows: TGTGCCAGCAGGACAGCCCGCAATCAGCCCCAGCATTTT. Its protein is CASRTARNQPQHF.

The chain carries TRBV27 and TRBJ1-4; no reliable D call. The germline V and J ends were trimmed by 8 bases and 8 bases, with 24 bases remaining between them. Germline lookup yields CDR1 MNHEY and CDR2 SMNVEV (reference sequence). The CDR3 length is 16 residues. This chain's CDR3 is CASASSLTAGYEKLFF. The CDR3 DNA reads as TGTGCCAGCGCGTCTAGCCTCACGGCGGGGTACGAAAAACTGTTTTTT.

The chain has TRBV5-1 and TRBJ2-6, with TRBD2 matching 10 bases. Germline CDR1 is SGHRS and CDR2 is YFSETQ. This CDR3 comprises 17 residues. After removal of 0 bases from V and 3 bases from J, the junction contained 3 bases not matched to a gene. The CDR3: CASSLEREGRGANVLTF. In nucleotides, the CDR3 is TGCGCCAGCAGCTTGGAGCGGGAGGGCCGTGGGGCCAACGTCCTGACTTTC.

A few counts support this clonotype. The rearrangement uses TRBV28 and TRBJ2-3, with 8 nucleotides matching TRBD1. CDR3 length: 16 residues. V shed 5 bases and J 4 bases; nucleotides not matched to a gene: 11. Germline V gene sequence: CDR1 MDHEN, CDR2 SYDVKM. This CDR3 reads CASSISGQGKPDTQYF. CDR3 nucleotide sequence: TGTGCCAGCAGTATCTCCGGACAGGGCAAGCCAGATACGCAGTATTTT.

The rearrangement joins TRBV5-1 to TRBJ1-1; D gene uncertain. The germline V gene has CDR1 SGHRS and CDR2 YFSETQ. The CDR3 runs 13 residues. Trimming pared 5 bases from V and 5 bases from J, leaving 13 bases between. In DNA, the CDR3 is TGCGCCAGCAGGCCCCTAGGAAAGACTGAAGCTTTCTTT. Amino acid sequence: CASRPLGKTEAFF. The whole variable domain, filled in from reference TRBV5-1 and TRBJ1-1, reads KAGVTQTPRYLIKTRGQQVTLSCSPISGHRSVSWYQQTPGQGLQFLFEYFSETQRNKGNFPGRFSGRQFSNSRSEMNVSTLELGDSALYLCASRPLGKTEAFFGQGTRLTVV.

The rearrangement links TRBV6-5 to TRBJ2-2; 11 bases map to TRBD1. CDR3 length: 16 residues. CDR1 and CDR2 (germline): MNHEY, SVGAGI. V dropped 6 bases and J dropped 5; count of bases not matched to a gene: 8. DNA of the CDR3: TGTGCCAGCAGGCCACCGGGACAGGGGGAGACCGGGGAGCTGTTTTTT. This gives the protein CASRPPGQGETGELFF.

The chain joins TRBV20-1 to TRBJ1-5; perhaps TRBD1 as D (5 bases). The V gene's germline CDR1 is DFQATT and CDR2 SNEGSKA (reference sequence). The V gene lost 0 bases and the J gene lost 7 bases, with 19 bases spanning the gap. CDR3 length: 16 amino acids. CDR3 DNA: TGCAGTGCTAGAGACTGGGGAAAGAGGGGAGGGCAGCCCCAGCATTTT. Its translation is CSARDWGKRGGQPQHF.

This clonotype showed up many times. This chain joins TRBV11-2 and TRBJ2-1; 8 bases agree with TRBD2. The V gene's germline CDR1 is SGHAT and CDR2 FQNNGV. V shed 5 bases and J 7 bases; nucleotides not matched to a gene: 13. The CDR3 has 16 amino acids. The CDR3 DNA sequence: TGTGCCAGCAGCCCTCAAAGCGGGAGTGTCGGGAATGAGCAGTTCTTC. It specifies CASSPQSGSVGNEQFF.

There are a few counts of this clonotype. V and J are TRBV18 and TRBJ2-7, with D possibly matching TRBD2 (5 bases). Trimming cost V 6 bases and J 4 bases, with 16 bases left between them. CDR1 is KGHSH and CDR2 is LQKENI in the germline V gene. The CDR3 length is 14 residues. Here the CDR3 DNA reads TGTGCCAGCTCCCCCTCGGGGATACCTTACGAGCAGTACTTC. Amino acids: CASSPSGIPYEQYF. The variable domain in full, with the rest retrieved from reference TRBV18 and TRBJ2-7, is NAGVMQNPRHLVRRRGQEARLRCSPMKGHSHVYWYRQLPEEGLKFMVYLQKENIIDESGMPKERFSAEFPKEGPSILRIQQVVRGDSAAYFCASSPSGIPYEQYFGPGTRLTVT.

This chain uses TRBV7-2 with TRBJ2-7; D gene ambiguous. Germline V gene sequence: CDR1 SGHTA, CDR2 FQGNSA. This CDR3 has 13 residues. V was clipped by 4 bases and J by 7 bases, with 14 bases between them. CDR3 sequence (DNA): TGTGCCAGCAGCTCCCCGGGTAGGCGTGAGCAGTACTTC. Protein: CASSSPGRREQYF.

Here the CDR3 reads CASSPRVRAETQYF. CDR3 bases: TGTGCCAGCAGCCCGCGGGTTAGGGCGGAGACCCAGTACTTC. The rearrangement uses TRBV7-2 and TRBJ2-5, with D possibly matching TRBD2 (5 bases). This CDR3 contains 14 residues. V shed 5 bases and J shed 5 bases, with 15 bases lying between them. Germline values: CDR1 SGHTA, CDR2 FQGNSA. Combining the CDR3 with reference TRBV7-2 and TRBJ2-5 gives the whole variable domain GAGVSQSPSNKVTEKGKDVELRCDPISGHTALYWYRQSLGQGLEFLIYFQGNSAPDKSGLPSDRFSAERTGGSVSTLTIQRTQQEDSAVYLCASSPRVRAETQYFGPGTRLLVL.

This clonotype has more than one count but fewer than ten. The V call is TRBV15, the J call TRBJ2-7; D is possibly TRBD1 (6 bases). With 0 bases removed from V and 7 bases from J, the gap between germline ends came to 19 bases. CDR1 and CDR2 from the germline V gene are LNHNV and YYDKDF (reference sequence). This CDR3 comprises 16 residues. The chain's CDR3 is CATSRDYGDTVGEQYF. The CDR3 coding sequence is TGTGCCACCAGCAGAGATTATGGGGACACGGTGGGGGAGCAGTACTTC.

Ten or more counts support this clonotype. The rearrangement links TRBV7-2 to TRBJ2-1, with 12 positions matching TRBD2. Trimming removed 5 bases from V and 6 bases from J; junction bases left unmatched: 11. The CDR3 runs to 17 residues. CDR1 is SGHTA and CDR2 is FQGNSA in the germline V gene. The CDR3 nucleotides are TGTGCCAGCAGCGCCGGGGGACTAGCGGGCCGACCCAATGAGCAGTTCTTC. This translates into CASSAGGLAGRPNEQFF.

This CDR3 is CASSKQGATNEKLFF. DNA of the CDR3: TGTGCCAGCAGCAAACAGGGAGCAACTAATGAAAAACTGTTTTTT. The chain couples TRBV3-1 to TRBJ1-4, with D perhaps TRBD1 (6 bases). The CDR3 is made up of 15 amino acids. Germline-derived CDR1 and CDR2 are LGHDT and YNNKEL (reference sequence). Trimming removed 5 bases from V and 0 bases from J, with 10 bases in between.

A remark on this clonotype: At one end, the junction sequence differs from germline, possibly due to a read error. The chain employs TRBV6-2 or TRBV6-3 and TRBJ2-5; D is unclear. The germline gives CDR1 MNHEY, CDR2 SVGEGT. This CDR3 region has 14 residues. The CDR3 spells CASSYEVGQGTQYF. In DNA, the CDR3 is TGTGCCAGCAGTTACGAGGTGGGCCAAGGGACCCAGTACTTC.

This clonotype was recorded once. Here the CDR3 DNA reads TGTGCCAGCAGTTCCCCGACAGGGAATACGCAGTATTTT. This sequence encodes CASSSPTGNTQYF. The V and J genes are TRBV28 and TRBJ2-3, with TRBD1 matching over 7 bases. The CDR3 consists of 13 residues. V was clipped by 4 bases and J by 7 bases; unmatched bases: 5. CDR1 MDHEN and CDR2 SYDVKM come from the germline V gene.

The genes are TRBV28 and TRBJ2-3, with D perhaps TRBD1 or TRBD2 (5 bases each). In germline, CDR1 is MDHEN, CDR2 SYDVKM. The CDR3 spans 18 residues. With 6 bases removed from V and 0 bases from J, the gap between germline ends came to 22 bases. The CDR3 here is CASSYREWGIASTDTQYF. CDR3 coding DNA: TGTGCCAGCAGCTACCGCGAGTGGGGGATAGCGAGCACAGATACGCAGTATTTT.

The chain joins TRBV6-2 or TRBV6-3 to TRBJ1-5; perhaps TRBD1 as D (6 bases). Trimming left V 7 bases short and J 1 base short, with 14 bases between. The CDR3 spans 15 residues. The germline V gene encodes CDR1 MNHEY and CDR2 SVGEGT. The CDR3 DNA follows: TGTGCCAGCATCCAACAGGGTGGGAGCAATCAGCCCCAGCATTTT. Its protein is CASIQQGGSNQPQHF.